The 11 T cell receptor beta chains in this list originate from one sample, sequenced in a study of CD8 T cells in Susac syndrome. Random-hexamer reverse transcription was applied to about 0.45 to 1 ug RNA. One entry per CDR3 protein results from TCRdb running MiXCR on the immunoSEQ multiplex PCR reads. This sample has 95,000 to 150,000 distinct CDR3 sequences, with 96% found just once. The sample consisted of CD4+ T cells from PBMCs. These receptors all stem from a human donor with Susac syndrome.

The chain is built from TRBV29-1 and TRBJ2-1; a weak D match, TRBD1 (7 bases). The CDR3 covers 15 residues. Germline V CDR1 and CDR2: SQVTM, ANQGSEA. V lost 3 bases, J lost 5 bases, and 17 bases lay in between. The CDR3 loop is CSVDPQGTWNNEQFF. The CDR3 bases are TGCAGCGTTGACCCACAGGGGACTTGGAACAATGAGCAGTTCTTC.

This chain's CDR3 is CASSLSGFSYEQYF. As DNA, the CDR3 is TGTGCCAGCAGCTTAAGCGGGTTCTCCTACGAGCAGTACTTC. The gene calls are TRBV11-3 and TRBJ2-7, with TRBD2 as a possible D gene (6 bases). The CDR3 is 14 amino acids. Germline V gene data show CDR1 as SGHNT and CDR2 as YENEEA. V was trimmed by 2 bases and J by 0 bases, leaving 8 bases between them.

This clonotype was recorded only once. This sequence joins TRBV20-1 and TRBJ2-3; unclear D gene. The CDR3 runs to 13 residues. Germline V gene data show CDR1 as DFQATT and CDR2 as SNEGSKA (reference sequence). CDR3 bases: TGCCTCACCGGGCCGGTTGGCACAGATACGCAGTATTTT. Translating gives CLTGPVGTDTQYF.

This chain uses TRBV27 with TRBJ2-1; the match to TRBD2 covers 12 bases. J lost 6 bases, V lost 5 bases, and 5 bases had no gene match. Germline CDR1 MNHEY, CDR2 SMNVEV (reference sequence). The CDR3 has 15 residues. CDR3 sequence (DNA): TGTGCCAGCAGTGTGACTAGCGGGAGAAGCAATGAGCAGTTCTTC. Its protein is CASSVTSGRSNEQFF.

The chain employs TRBV7-3 and TRBJ1-1; TRBD1 might be the D (6 bases). The CDR3 totals 14 residues. V was cut by 5 bases and J by 4 bases, with 14 bases left in between. Germline V CDR1 and CDR2: SGHTA, FQGTGA. The CDR3 coding sequence is TGTGCCAGCAGCCAATCCCCAGGGGTCACTGAAGCTTTCTTT. Encoded protein: CASSQSPGVTEAFF.

CDR3 nucleotide sequence: TGCGCCAGCAGCCTGACGGTAGTTCAGCCCCAGCATTTT. Translating gives CASSLTVVQPQHF. This chain connects TRBV4-1 to TRBJ1-5, with D uncertain. V was cut by 4 bases and J by 6 bases, with 10 bases left in between. Looked up from germline, CDR1 is MGHRA and CDR2 is YSYEKL. The CDR3 runs to 13 residues.

The V gene is TRBV30, the J gene TRBJ1-1; 7 nucleotides line up with TRBD1. The ends lost 4 bases at V and 2 bases at J; junction bases unmatched: 7. The CDR3 has 14 residues. CDR1 GTSNPN and CDR2 SVGIG come from the germline V gene (reference sequence). The CDR3 coding sequence is TGTGCCTGGACCCGCGGGACAGCAAACACTGAAGCTTTCTTT. Its protein product is CAWTRGTANTEAFF.

This clonotype was counted a single time. The V and J genes are TRBV30 and TRBJ2-3; 14 nucleotides line up with TRBD2. This CDR3 region has 15 residues. CDR1 and CDR2 (germline): GTSNPN, SVGIG (reference sequence). V shed 3 bases, J shed 4 bases, and the junction held 3 bases outside the gene matches. The CDR3 sequence: CAWSQGLAGADTQYF. The CDR3 DNA reads as TGTGCCTGGAGCCAGGGACTAGCGGGAGCAGATACGCAGTATTTT.

The V call is TRBV20-1, the J call TRBJ2-1; a weak D match, TRBD2 (6 bases). There are 13 residues in the CDR3. Germline V gene sequence: CDR1 DFQATT, CDR2 SNEGSKA (reference sequence). The V and J ends lost 0 bases and 5 bases respectively, with 8 bases between them. For the CDR3, the DNA is TGCAGTGCTAGAGAGGGAGGTAACAATGAGCAGTTCTTC. Its protein is CSAREGGNNEQFF.

The J gene is TRBJ2-7, the V gene TRBV25-1, with 8 bases fitting TRBD1. Germline V gene data show CDR1 as MGHDK and CDR2 as SYGVNS. Trimming removed 4 bases from V and 6 bases from J; junction bases left unmatched: 2. The CDR3 has 12 amino acids. The CDR3 is CASSVGQGEQYF. CDR3 nucleotide sequence: TGTGCCAGCAGTGTAGGACAGGGCGAGCAGTACTTC.

This chain uses TRBV12-3 or TRBV12-4 with TRBJ2-6; D may be TRBD1 or TRBD2 (6 bases each). Trimming stripped 6 bases from V and 0 bases from J, with 21 bases between. The CDR3 is 19 amino acids. The CDR3 loop reads CASSPDAGQLRSGANVLTF. For the CDR3, the DNA is TGTGCCAGCAGCCCGGATGCGGGACAACTCCGCTCTGGGGCCAACGTCCTGACTTTC.